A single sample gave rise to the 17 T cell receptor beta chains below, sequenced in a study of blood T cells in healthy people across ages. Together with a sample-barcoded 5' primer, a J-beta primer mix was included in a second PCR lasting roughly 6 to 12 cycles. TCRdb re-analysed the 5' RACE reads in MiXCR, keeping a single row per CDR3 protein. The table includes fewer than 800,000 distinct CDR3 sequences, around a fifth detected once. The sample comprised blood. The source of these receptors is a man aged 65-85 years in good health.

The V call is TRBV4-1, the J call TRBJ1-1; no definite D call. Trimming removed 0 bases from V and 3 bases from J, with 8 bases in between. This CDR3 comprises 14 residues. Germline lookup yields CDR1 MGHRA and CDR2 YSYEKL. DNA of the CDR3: TGCGCCAGCAGCCAAGATTGGGCGGACACTGAAGCTTTCTTT. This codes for CASSQDWADTEAFF.

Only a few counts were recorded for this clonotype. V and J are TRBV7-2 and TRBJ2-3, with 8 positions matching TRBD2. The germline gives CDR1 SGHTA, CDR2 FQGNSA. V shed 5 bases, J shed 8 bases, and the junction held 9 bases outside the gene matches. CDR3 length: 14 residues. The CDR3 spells CASSPSGSKPTQYF. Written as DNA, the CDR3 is TGTGCCAGCAGCCCAAGCGGGAGTAAACCTACGCAGTATTTT.

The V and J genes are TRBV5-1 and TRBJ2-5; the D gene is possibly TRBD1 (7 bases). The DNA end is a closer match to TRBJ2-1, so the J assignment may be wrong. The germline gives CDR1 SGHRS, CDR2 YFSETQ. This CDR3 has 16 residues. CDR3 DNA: TGCGCCAGCAGCTTCGGCGGGACAGACAGCGTCAATGAGCAGTTCTTC. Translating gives CASSFGGTDSVNEQFF.

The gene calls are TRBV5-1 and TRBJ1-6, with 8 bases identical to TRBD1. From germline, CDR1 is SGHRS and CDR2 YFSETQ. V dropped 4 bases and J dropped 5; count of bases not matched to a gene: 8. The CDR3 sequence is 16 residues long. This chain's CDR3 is CASSLIWGQDNSPLHF. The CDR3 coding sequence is TGCGCCAGCAGCCTCATCTGGGGACAGGATAATTCACCCCTCCACTTT. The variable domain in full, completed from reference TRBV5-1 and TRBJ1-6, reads KAGVTQTPRYLIKTRGQQVTLSCSPISGHRSVSWYQQTPGQGLQFLFEYFSETQRNKGNFPGRFSGRQFSNSRSEMNVSTLELGDSALYLCASSLIWGQDNSPLHFGNGTRLTVT.

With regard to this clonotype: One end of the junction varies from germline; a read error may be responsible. CDR3 sequence (DNA): TGTGCTAGCAGCTCAGACAGGGGACATGAGCAGTTCTTC. Its protein is CASSSDRGHEQFF. J is TRBJ2-5 and V is TRBV7-7; 8 bases align to TRBD1. The assigned J gene may be wrong: the sequence end matches TRBJ2-1 better. The CDR3 is made up of 13 amino acids. Per the germline V gene, CDR1 is SSHAT and CDR2 is FNYEAQ (reference sequence).

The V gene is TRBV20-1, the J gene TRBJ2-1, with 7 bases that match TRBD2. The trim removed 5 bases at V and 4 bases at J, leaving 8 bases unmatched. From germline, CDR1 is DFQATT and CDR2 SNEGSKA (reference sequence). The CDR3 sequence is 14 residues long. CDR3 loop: CSARPGTTYNEQFF. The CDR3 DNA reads TGCAGTGCTCGACCCGGGACTACGTACAATGAGCAGTTCTTC.

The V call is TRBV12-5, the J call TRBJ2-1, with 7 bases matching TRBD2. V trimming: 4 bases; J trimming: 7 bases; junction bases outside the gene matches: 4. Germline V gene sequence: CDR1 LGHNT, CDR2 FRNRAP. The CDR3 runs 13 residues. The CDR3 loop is CASGSELANEQFF. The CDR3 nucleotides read TGTGCTAGTGGTTCGGAACTAGCGAATGAGCAGTTCTTC.

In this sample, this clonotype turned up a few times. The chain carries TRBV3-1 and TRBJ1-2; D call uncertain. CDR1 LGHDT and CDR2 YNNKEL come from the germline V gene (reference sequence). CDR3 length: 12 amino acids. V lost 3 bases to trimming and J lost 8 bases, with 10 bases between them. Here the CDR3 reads CASSHKTPGYTF. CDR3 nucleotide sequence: TGTGCCAGCAGCCATAAGACCCCCGGCTACACCTTC. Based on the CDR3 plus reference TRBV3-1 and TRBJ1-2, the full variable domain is DTAVSQTPKYLVTQMGNDKSIKCEQNLGHDTMYWYKQDSKKFLKIMFSYNNKELIINETVPNRFSPKSPDKAHLNLHINSLELGDSAVYFCASSHKTPGYTFGSGTRLTVV.

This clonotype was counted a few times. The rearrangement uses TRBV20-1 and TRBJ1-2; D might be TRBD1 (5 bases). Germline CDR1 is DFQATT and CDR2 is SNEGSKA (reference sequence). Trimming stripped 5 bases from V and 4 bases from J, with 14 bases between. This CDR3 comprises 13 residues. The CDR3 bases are TGCAGTGCTCCACAGACAGCTCGCTATGGCTACACCTTC. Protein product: CSAPQTARYGYTF.

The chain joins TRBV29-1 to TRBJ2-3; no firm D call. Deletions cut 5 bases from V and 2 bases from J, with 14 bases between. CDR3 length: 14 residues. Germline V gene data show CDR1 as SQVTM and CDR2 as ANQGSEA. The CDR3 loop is CSVLATAPTDTQYF. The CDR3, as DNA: TGCAGCGTTTTGGCCACCGCTCCCACAGATACGCAGTATTTT.

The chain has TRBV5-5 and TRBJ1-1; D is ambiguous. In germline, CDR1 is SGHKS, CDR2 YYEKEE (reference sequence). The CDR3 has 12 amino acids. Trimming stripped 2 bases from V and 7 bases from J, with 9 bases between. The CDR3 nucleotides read TGTGCCAGCAGCTTCGGCTTCCGTGAAGCTTTCTTT. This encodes CASSFGFREAFF. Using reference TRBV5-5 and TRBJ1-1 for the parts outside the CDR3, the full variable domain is DAGVTQSPTHLIKTRGQQVTLRCSPISGHKSVSWYQQVLGQGPQFIFQYYEKEERGRGNFPDRFSARQFPNYSSELNVNALLLGDSALYLCASSFGFREAFFGQGTRLTVV.

CDR3: CASSPRDGGGNIQYF. Here the CDR3 DNA reads TGTGCCAGCAGTCCTCGGGACGGTGGGGGAAACATTCAGTACTTC. The chain employs TRBV27 and TRBJ2-4; either TRBD1 or TRBD2 may fit D (5 bases each). Trimming took off 5 bases at V and 6 bases at J, with 17 bases between the two ends. Germline V gives CDR1 MNHEY, CDR2 SMNVEV (reference sequence). The CDR3 spans 15 residues.

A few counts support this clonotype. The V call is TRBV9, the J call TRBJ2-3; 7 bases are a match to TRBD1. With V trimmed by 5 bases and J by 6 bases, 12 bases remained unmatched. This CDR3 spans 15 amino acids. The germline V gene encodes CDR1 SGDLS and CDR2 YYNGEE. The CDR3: CASSRQGHVGDTQYF. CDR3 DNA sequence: TGTGCCAGCAGTAGACAGGGTCACGTGGGTGATACGCAGTATTTT.

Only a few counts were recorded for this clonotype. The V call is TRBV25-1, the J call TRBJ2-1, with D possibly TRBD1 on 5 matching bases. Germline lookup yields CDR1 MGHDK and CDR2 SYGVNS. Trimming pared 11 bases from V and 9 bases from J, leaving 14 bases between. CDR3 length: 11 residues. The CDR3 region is CASWGTGEQFF. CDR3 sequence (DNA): TGTGCCTCGTGGGGCACCGGTGAGCAGTTCTTC.

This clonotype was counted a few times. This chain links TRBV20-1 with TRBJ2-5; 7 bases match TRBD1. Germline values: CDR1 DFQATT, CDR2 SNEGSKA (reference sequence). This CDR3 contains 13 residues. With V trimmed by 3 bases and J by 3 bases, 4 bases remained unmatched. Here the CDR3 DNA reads TGCAGTGCTAGGGGACAGAGTAAAGAGACCCAGTACTTC. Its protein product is CSARGQSKETQYF.

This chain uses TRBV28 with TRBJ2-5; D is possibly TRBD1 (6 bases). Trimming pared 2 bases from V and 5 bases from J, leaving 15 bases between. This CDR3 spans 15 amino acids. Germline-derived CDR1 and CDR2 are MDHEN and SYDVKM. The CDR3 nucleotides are TGTGCCAGCAGTTTAACACAGGGTAGCTTGGAGACCCAGTACTTC. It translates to CASSLTQGSLETQYF.

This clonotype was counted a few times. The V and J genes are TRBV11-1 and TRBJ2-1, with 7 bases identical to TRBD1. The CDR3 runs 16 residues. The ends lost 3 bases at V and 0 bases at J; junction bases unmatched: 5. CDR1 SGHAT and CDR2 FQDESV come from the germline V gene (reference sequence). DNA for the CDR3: TGTGCCAGCAGCTTCAAGGCAGGGGGCTCCTACAATGAGCAGTTCTTC. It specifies CASSFKAGGSYNEQFF.